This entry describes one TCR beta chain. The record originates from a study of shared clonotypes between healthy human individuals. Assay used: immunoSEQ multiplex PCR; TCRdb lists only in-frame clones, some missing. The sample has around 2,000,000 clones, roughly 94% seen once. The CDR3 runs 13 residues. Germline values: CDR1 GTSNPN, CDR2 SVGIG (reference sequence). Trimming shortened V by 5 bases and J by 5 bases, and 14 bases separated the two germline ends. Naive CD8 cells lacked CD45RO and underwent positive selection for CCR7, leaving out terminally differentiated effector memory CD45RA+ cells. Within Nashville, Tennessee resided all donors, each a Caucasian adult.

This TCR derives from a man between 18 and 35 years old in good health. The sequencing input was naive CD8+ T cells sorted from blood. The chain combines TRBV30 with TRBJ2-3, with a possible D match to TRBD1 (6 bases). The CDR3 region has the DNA TGTGCCTGGGAGGGGGTAACGGGAGATACGCAGTATTTT. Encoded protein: CAWEGVTGDTQYF.